What follows is one T cell receptor beta chain and its context. Its antigen is not identified. V was trimmed by 3 bases and J by 4 bases, leaving 15 bases between them. CDR1 KGHSH and CDR2 LQKENI come from the germline V gene. This CDR3 has 15 amino acids. This record comes from a study of cytomegalovirus exposure and HLA in healthy donors. Donors had nominal health at sampling but likely had unrecorded immune exposures. Study outcomes and limitations: Using a false discovery rate of 0.05, a later analysis showed that about 16,000 TCR beta sequences were associated with HLA alleles.

Primers included in the PCR were 60 Vbeta and 13 Jbeta primers. Repertoires were generated with immunoSEQ multiplex PCR, while TCRdb's copy carries only in-frame clones and drops some. The sample has some 120,000 clones, about three quarters seen once; the top ten hold approximately 12%. This sequence originates from a woman aged 40-49 years in good health and CMV-seropositive. This rearrangement joins TRBV18 to TRBJ1-1; D may be TRBD1 (5 bases). Material for sequencing was PBMCs. This CDR3 reads CASSPSDIATTEAFF. In nucleotides, the CDR3 is TGTGCCAGCTCACCCTCGGACATCGCAACCACTGAAGCTTTCTTT.